This TCR beta chain stems from a study of shared clonotypes between healthy human individuals. Profiled with immunoSEQ multiplex PCR; TCRdb holds only in-frame clones, not every one. The sample has 2 million to 2.5 million clones, 85% to 95% seen once. About this clone itself: The junction departs from germline at one end; a sequencing error may be responsible.

Germline assignment: CDR1 MNHEY and CDR2 SVGAGI. The CDR3 totals 13 residues. The source material was naive CD4+ T cells from PBMCs. Subset described: CD45RA+ positively selected. The sequence derives from a man between 18 and 35 years old in good health. Some clones in this sample may be carry-over from other donors' samples. J is TRBJ1-4 and V is TRBV6-5; a possible D gene is TRBD1 (6 bases). The CDR3 region is CASSPRAGGLPRF. In DNA form, the CDR3 reads TGTGCCAGCAGTCCACGCGCCGGGGGGCTTCCTCGCTTT.